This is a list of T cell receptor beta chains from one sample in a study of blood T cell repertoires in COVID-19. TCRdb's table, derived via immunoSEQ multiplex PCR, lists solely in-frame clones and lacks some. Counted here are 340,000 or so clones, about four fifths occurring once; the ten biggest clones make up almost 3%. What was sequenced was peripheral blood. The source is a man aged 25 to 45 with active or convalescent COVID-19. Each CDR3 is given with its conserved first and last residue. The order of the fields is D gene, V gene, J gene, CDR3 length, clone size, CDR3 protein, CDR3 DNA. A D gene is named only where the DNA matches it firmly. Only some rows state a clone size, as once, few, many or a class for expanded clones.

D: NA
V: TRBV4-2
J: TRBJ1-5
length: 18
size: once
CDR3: CASKGEMSDGRDNQPQHF
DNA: TGTGCCAGCAAGGGGGAAATGAGCGATGGACGAGACAATCAGCCCCAGCATTTT

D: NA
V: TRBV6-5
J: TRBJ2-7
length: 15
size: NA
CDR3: CASSYSHGVTYEQYF
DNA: TGTGCCAGCAGTTACTCCCACGGGGTTACCTACGAGCAGTACTTC

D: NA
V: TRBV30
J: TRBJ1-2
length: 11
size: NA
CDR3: CAWSTGDGYTF
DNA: TGTGCCTGGAGTACGGGGGATGGCTACACCTTC

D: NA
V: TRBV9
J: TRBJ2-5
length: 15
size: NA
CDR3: CASSPLDSYEETQYF
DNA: TGTGCCAGCAGCCCCCTCGACAGCTACGAAGAGACCCAGTACTTC

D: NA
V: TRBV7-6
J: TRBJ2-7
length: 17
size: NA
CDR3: CASSLIRSREGLCEQYF
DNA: TGTGCCAGCAGCTTAATTAGGAGTCGGGAAGGTTTGTGCGAGCAGTACTTC

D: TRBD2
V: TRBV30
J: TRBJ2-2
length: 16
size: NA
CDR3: CAWSRGLAGGPGELFF
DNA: TGTGCCTGGAGTCGTGGACTAGCGGGAGGGCCCGGGGAGCTGTTTTTT

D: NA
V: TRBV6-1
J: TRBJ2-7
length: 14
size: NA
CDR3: CASSEKGQGVEQYF
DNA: TGTGCCAGCAGTGAAAAAGGGCAAGGGGTCGAGCAGTACTTC

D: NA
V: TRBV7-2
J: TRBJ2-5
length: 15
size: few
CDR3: CASSFYLTLGETQYF
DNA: TGTGCCAGCAGCTTCTATCTGACGCTCGGGGAGACCCAGTACTTC

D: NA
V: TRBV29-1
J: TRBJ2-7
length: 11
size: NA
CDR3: CSVKAGYEQYF
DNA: TGCAGCGTGAAGGCGGGGTACGAGCAGTACTTC

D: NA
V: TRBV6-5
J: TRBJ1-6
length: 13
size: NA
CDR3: CASRARVNSPLHF
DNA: TGTGCCAGCAGGGCCAGGGTCAATTCACCCCTCCACTTT

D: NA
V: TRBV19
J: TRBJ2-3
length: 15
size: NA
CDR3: CASSIVSESPDTQYF
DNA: TGTGCCAGTAGTATCGTGAGTGAGAGCCCAGATACGCAGTATTTT

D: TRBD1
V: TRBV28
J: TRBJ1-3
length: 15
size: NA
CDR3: CASSLGQGTANTIYF
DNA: TGTGCCAGCAGCCTGGGACAGGGAACGGCAAACACCATATATTTT

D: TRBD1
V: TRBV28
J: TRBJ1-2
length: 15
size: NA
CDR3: CASKFGQGQDYGYTF
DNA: TGTGCCAGCAAATTTGGACAGGGGCAAGACTATGGCTACACCTTC

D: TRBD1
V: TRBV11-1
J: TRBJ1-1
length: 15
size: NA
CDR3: CASIRDRGQNTEAFF
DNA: TGTGCCAGCATCCGGGACAGGGGCCAGAACACTGAAGCTTTCTTT

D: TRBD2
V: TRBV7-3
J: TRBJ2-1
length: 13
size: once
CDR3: CASSLAGAGEQFF
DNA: TGTGCCAGCAGCTTAGCGGGAGCGGGTGAGCAGTTCTTC